The 18 T cell receptor beta chains presented below share a single source sample, sequenced in a study of control samples from healthy donors and cancer patients. Measured with immunoSEQ multiplex PCR; TCRdb has only the in-frame clones, and not every one. The data contain over 100,000 clones, around nine tenths of them seen just once; the ten biggest clones take up approximately 6%. The specimen was blood. The receptor source for this set is a man in his late teens or twenties in good health.

This clone was detected once. J is TRBJ1-1 and V is TRBV4-1; D gene uncertain. The CDR3 consists of 11 residues. V shed 0 bases and J shed 7 bases, with 3 bases lying between them. The V gene's germline CDR1 is MGHRA and CDR2 YSYEKL. Here the CDR3 reads CASSQEGEAFF. Here the CDR3 DNA reads TGCGCCAGCAGCCAAGAAGGTGAAGCTTTCTTT.

The rearrangement links TRBV4-2 to TRBJ1-6; the D gene is possibly TRBD1 (5 bases). Germline V CDR1 and CDR2: LGHNA, YNFKEQ. The CDR3 runs to 16 residues. V was clipped by 0 bases and J by 7 bases, with 13 bases between them. CDR3 DNA sequence: TGTGCCAGCAGCCAAGAAGTGTCAGGGCGGAATTCACCCCTCCACTTT. Protein: CASSQEVSGRNSPLHF.

The chain joins TRBV25-1 to TRBJ1-2, with a possible D match to TRBD1 (5 bases). V gave up 8 bases and J gave up 4 bases, with 11 bases separating them. This CDR3 is 12 amino acids long. Germline assignment: CDR1 MGHDK and CDR2 SYGVNS. CDR3 coding DNA: TGTGCCAGCGGGGGACCGGGCTATGGCTACACCTTC. It specifies CASGGPGYGYTF.

This clone was recorded only once. V usage is TRBV7-7 and J usage is TRBJ2-5, with 8 bases matching TRBD2. Per germline, CDR1 SSHAT and CDR2 FNYEAQ (reference sequence). This CDR3 has 15 amino acids. The V and J ends lost 4 bases and 5 bases, in that order; junction bases with no gene match: 9. The CDR3 DNA is TGTGCCAGCAGCTACGCGGGGGGCTCTGCCGAGACCCAGTACTTC. Translated, it gives CASSYAGGSAETQYF.

V is TRBV19 and J is TRBJ2-6; D unresolved. Trimming removed 5 bases at V and 5 bases at J, with 22 bases between. This CDR3 spans 18 amino acids. The V gene's germline CDR1 is LNHDA and CDR2 SQIVND (reference sequence). The CDR3 DNA reads as TGTGCCAGTAGTTCCAGAAGGGCTGCCCGTGTACGGGCCAACGTCCTGACTTTC. Translation gives CASSSRRAARVRANVLTF. Based on the CDR3 plus reference TRBV19 and TRBJ2-6, the full variable domain is DGGITQSPKYLFRKEGQNVTLSCEQNLNHDAMYWYRQDPGQGLRLIYYSQIVNDFQKGDIAEGYSVSREKKESFPLTVTSAQKNPTAFYLCASSSRRAARVRANVLTFGAGSRLTVL.

This clone occurred once. V is TRBV2 and J is TRBJ2-1; D is possibly TRBD2 (5 bases). The CDR3 contains 13 residues. Trimming removed 1 base from V and 15 bases from J, with 16 bases in between. Germline V lookup: CDR1 SNHLY, CDR2 FYNNEI. The CDR3: CASSEGGSGRSFF. DNA for the CDR3: TGTGCCAGCAGTGAAGGTGGAAGCGGCAGATCGTTCTTC.

V and J are TRBV30 and TRBJ2-7; 7 nucleotides agree with TRBD1. V dropped 4 bases and J dropped 2; count of bases not matched to a gene: 2. This CDR3 contains 12 residues. From germline, CDR1 is GTSNPN and CDR2 SVGIG (reference sequence). The CDR3 coding sequence is TGTGCCTGGATCGACAGGGCCTACGAGCAGTACTTC. Translated, it gives CAWIDRAYEQYF.

This clone was recorded once. The chain links TRBV6-5 to TRBJ1-2; TRBD1 is a possible D gene (5 bases). This CDR3 is 13 amino acids long. CDR1 and CDR2 (germline): MNHEY, SVGAGI. V lost 6 bases and J lost 7, with 15 bases in between. The CDR3 reads CASRLSWGRGYTF. For the CDR3, the DNA is TGTGCCAGCAGATTATCCTGGGGACGTGGCTACACCTTC.

The gene calls are TRBV2 and TRBJ1-1; D is unclear. CDR1 and CDR2 (germline): SNHLY, FYNNEI. The CDR3 runs 11 residues. Trimming removed 6 bases from V and 2 bases from J, with 4 bases in between. The CDR3 region has the DNA TGTGCCAGCAGGAGAAACACTGAAGCTTTCTTT. Its protein is CASRRNTEAFF.

The J gene is TRBJ1-5, the V gene TRBV28; the match to TRBD1 covers 7 bases. V was pared by 3 bases and J by 7 bases, with 9 bases of the junction left unmatched. CDR3 size: 15 residues. The germline gives CDR1 MDHEN, CDR2 SYDVKM. CDR3 sequence reads: CASSLRKGAGQPQHF. Written as DNA, the CDR3 is TGTGCCAGCAGTTTGCGAAAGGGGGCAGGACAGCCCCAGCATTTT.

This chain joins TRBV2 and TRBJ1-4; tentatively, D is TRBD1 (6 bases). The CDR3 runs to 15 residues. Trimming pared 4 bases from V and 5 bases from J, leaving 14 bases between. Germline V lookup: CDR1 SNHLY, CDR2 FYNNEI. The CDR3: CASSADSPMNEKLFF. The CDR3 nucleotides are TGTGCCAGCAGTGCGGACAGCCCCATGAATGAAAAACTGTTTTTT. The full variable domain, its missing parts supplied by reference TRBV2 and TRBJ1-4, is EPEVTQTPSHQVTQMGQEVILRCVPISNHLYFYWYRQILGQKVEFLVSFYNNEISEKSEIFDDQFSVERPDGSNFTLKIRSTKLEDSAMYFCASSADSPMNEKLFFGSGTQLSVL.

About this clone itself: This sample includes further DNA sequences coding for the same CDR3. The rearrangement joins TRBV5-1 to TRBJ2-1; 7 positions agree with TRBD1. This CDR3 region has 14 residues. Germline CDR1 and CDR2: SGHRS and YFSETQ. The V gene end was trimmed by 0 bases and the J gene end by 3 bases; junction bases not matched to a gene: 0. Here the CDR3 reads CASSLGQGYNEQFF. Written as DNA, the CDR3 is TGCGCCAGCAGCTTGGGACAGGGCTACAATGAGCAGTTCTTC.

The V and J genes are TRBV4-1 and TRBJ2-7; TRBD2 agrees at 8 bases. The V segment lost 2 bases and the J segment 5 bases; nucleotides outside the gene matches: 8. The CDR3 has 15 amino acids. The germline gives CDR1 MGHRA, CDR2 YSYEKL. CDR3 residues: CASSQHGTSQNEQYF. In DNA form, the CDR3 reads TGCGCCAGCAGCCAACACGGGACTAGTCAGAACGAGCAGTACTTC.

This clone was seen once. This rearrangement joins TRBV5-4 to TRBJ1-2; 11 bases map to TRBD1. With 5 bases clipped from V and 5 bases from J, the junction kept 8 bases outside the gene matches. The CDR3 is 15 residues long. The germline V gene has CDR1 SGHNT and CDR2 YYREEE (reference sequence). CDR3 sequence (DNA): TGTGCCAGCAGTACCGGGACAGGGGGTTGGTATGGCTACACCTTC. Protein product: CASSTGTGGWYGYTF. Variable domain in full (rest from reference TRBV5-4 and TRBJ1-2): ETGVTQSPTHLIKTRGQQVTLRCSSQSGHNTVSWYQQALGQGPQFIFQYYREEENGRGNFPPRFSGLQFPNYSSELNVNALELDDSALYLCASSTGTGGWYGYTFGSGTRLTVV.

J is TRBJ2-5 and V is TRBV27, with 8 bases identical to TRBD2. The CDR3 contains 18 residues. The ends lost 6 bases at V and 5 bases at J; junction bases unmatched: 20. Germline lookup yields CDR1 MNHEY and CDR2 SMNVEV (reference sequence). Here the CDR3 reads CASSIGSLSGGGWETQYF. The CDR3, as DNA: TGTGCCAGCAGCATAGGATCCTTGAGCGGGGGAGGCTGGGAGACCCAGTACTTC.

This chain connects TRBV29-1 to TRBJ2-3; D is uncertain. This CDR3 is 14 amino acids long. CDR1 is SQVTM, CDR2 ANQGSEA, per germline. With 8 bases removed from V and 4 bases from J, the gap between germline ends came to 19 bases. The CDR3 DNA reads as TGCAGCATCAAACCGGTCCTCTCCGCAGATACGCAGTATTTT. This translates into CSIKPVLSADTQYF.

The chain recombines TRBV7-3 with TRBJ1-1; D remains unclear. The V gene's germline CDR1 is SGHTA and CDR2 FQGTGA. This CDR3 spans 14 amino acids. Trimming cost V 4 bases and J 4 bases, with 13 bases left between them. The CDR3 DNA sequence: TGTGCCAGCAGCTATATTGAGGGTCCCACTGAAGCTTTCTTT. It translates to CASSYIEGPTEAFF.

This sequence joins TRBV5-4 and TRBJ2-2; perhaps TRBD2 as D (6 bases). Germline-derived CDR1 and CDR2 are SGHNT and YYREEE (reference sequence). V was trimmed by 2 bases and J by 1 base, leaving 6 bases between them. The CDR3 has 14 residues. The CDR3 sequence: CASSFGGNTGELFF. The CDR3 nucleotides are TGTGCCAGCAGCTTCGGGGGGAACACCGGGGAGCTGTTTTTT. Full variable domain (missing parts from reference TRBV5-4 and TRBJ2-2): ETGVTQSPTHLIKTRGQQVTLRCSSQSGHNTVSWYQQALGQGPQFIFQYYREEENGRGNFPPRFSGLQFPNYSSELNVNALELDDSALYLCASSFGGNTGELFFGEGSRLTVL.